The clone carrying this T cell receptor beta chain was seen repeatedly, ten times or more. Its antigen remains unknown. CDR1 SGHRS and CDR2 YFSETQ come from the germline V gene. The CDR3 is made up of 15 amino acids. Trimming cost V 0 bases and J 2 bases, with 11 bases left between them. As originally analysed: A papillary thyroid cancer distant-metastasis classifier was built from CDR3 differences across clinicopathological groups. TCRdb used MiXCR to call clones anew from the PCR reads. The V and J calls come from TCRdb's annotation, not from the publication. Of just under 60,000 clones listed, 15% to 20% were seen once; the top ten hold roughly a tenth. This entry is derived from a study of metastatic and nonmetastatic thyroid tumors. Across the study: A comparison of repertoires was made across blood and tumor or nodule tissue from malignant and benign thyroid patients.

None of the patients had undergone any treatment ahead of thyroid surgery. Whole-study results and caveats: For both blood and tumor, malignant thyroid tumors reportedly showed significantly higher TCR beta diversity than benign nodules did.

The receptor was isolated from a male donor with papillary thyroid cancer or a benign thyroid nodule (not recorded which). Some clones in this sample may be carry-over from other donors' samples. The chain recombines TRBV5-1 with TRBJ2-5, with D possibly being TRBD1 (5 bases). Material: blood. CDR3 sequence: CASSLARTKQETQYF. In DNA, the CDR3 is TGCGCCAGCAGCTTGGCCCGGACAAAACAAGAGACCCAGTACTTC.